The 12 T cell receptor beta chains presented below share a single source sample, sequenced in a study of identical twins (TCRdb year 2016). The method behind the library was 5' RACE. The data were produced on an Illumina HiSeq 2000. Clones were called with MiXCR by TCRdb after fastp trimmed the public reads at Q25, and only in-frame beta chains were retained. Each CDR3 protein gets just one entry, which takes the most common genes and DNA from the rows behind it. This sample lists 400,000 to 600,000 distinct CDR3 sequences; around 24% were detected once. The ten biggest clones cover 0.48% of the sample. This sample also belongs to another study, concerning yellow fever vaccine responses in identical twins.

The sample taken for sequencing was CD4+ T cells sorted from blood. Source of these receptors: a young woman in good health.

Points on this clonotype: An end of the junction differs from the germline gene, which may be a read error. The rearrangement links TRBV7-2 to TRBJ2-2; D may be TRBD2 (7 bases). The V gene's germline CDR1 is SGHTA and CDR2 FQGNSA. The CDR3 covers 16 residues. The CDR3 protein is CASNLGGGRNTGELFF. CDR3 in DNA: TGTGCCAGCAACTTAGGGGGGGGCCGGAACACCGGGGAGCTGTTTTTT.

The chain combines TRBV15 with TRBJ2-5, with D possibly being TRBD2 (5 bases). Trimming took off 1 base at V and 2 bases at J, with 14 bases between the two ends. Germline V CDR1 and CDR2: LNHNV, YYDKDF (reference sequence). CDR3 size: 16 residues. This CDR3 is CATSRVLLAIQETQYF. The CDR3 DNA follows: TGTGCCACCAGCAGAGTCTTGCTAGCCATACAAGAGACCCAGTACTTC.

The chain is built from TRBV29-1 and TRBJ2-1, with 11 bases identical to TRBD2. Germline CDR1 reads SQVTM; CDR2 reads ANQGSEA. J was trimmed by 2 bases and V by 6 bases; bases with no gene match: 6. The CDR3 covers 15 residues. In nucleotides, the CDR3 is TGCAGCGTAGCCCCGGGACTAGCGGCCTACAATGAGCAGTTCTTC. It is translated as CSVAPGLAAYNEQFF.

The table lists this clonotype with a few counts. This chain links TRBV20-1 with TRBJ2-1, with D tentatively TRBD2 (6 bases). Trimming stripped 3 bases from V and 10 bases from J, with 13 bases between. The CDR3 is 12 residues long. Per germline, CDR1 DFQATT and CDR2 SNEGSKA (reference sequence). CDR3 region: CSARGTPVEQFF. The CDR3 coding sequence is TGCAGTGCTAGGGGGACTCCTGTGGAGCAGTTCTTC.

The rearrangement joins TRBV7-8 to TRBJ2-7; the match to TRBD2 covers 8 bases. The CDR3 loop spans 17 amino acids. The germline gives CDR1 SGHVS, CDR2 FQNEAQ. Trimming at V came to 5 bases and at J to 0 bases, leaving 12 bases not matched to a gene. CDR3: CASSRGGGTSLSYEQYF. CDR3 in DNA: TGTGCCAGCAGCAGGGGAGGGGGGACTAGTCTCTCCTACGAGCAGTACTTC.

The rearrangement links TRBV20-1 to TRBJ1-5; D is unclear. Germline CDR1 is DFQATT and CDR2 is SNEGSKA (reference sequence). The CDR3 runs to 13 residues. Trimming removed 4 bases at V and 6 bases at J, with 13 bases between. For the CDR3, the DNA is TGCAGTGCTAACAGTCTTTCGGGTCAGCCCCAGCATTTT. This gives the protein CSANSLSGQPQHF.

In this sample, this clonotype turned up a few times. The chain employs TRBV5-1 and TRBJ2-7; TRBD1 aligns across 9 bases. The V gene's germline CDR1 is SGHRS and CDR2 YFSETQ. V gave up 0 bases and J gave up 4 bases; unmatched junction bases: 2. CDR3 length: 14 residues. CDR3: CASSLEGQGYEQYF. The CDR3 nucleotides are TGCGCCAGCAGCTTGGAGGGACAGGGTTACGAGCAGTACTTC.

The J gene is TRBJ2-1, the V gene TRBV12-3 or TRBV12-4; 10 positions match TRBD2. Trimming cost V 3 bases and J 7 bases; bases outside gene matches: 15. CDR3 length equals 18 residues. The CDR3 nucleotides read TGTGCCAGCAGTTTTAGACTAGCGGGTGGGGCCGTAGGTAATGAGCAGTTCTTC. This encodes CASSFRLAGGAVGNEQFF.

This clonotype was picked up a small number of times. V usage is TRBV7-9 and J usage is TRBJ2-3; the D is unclear. The CDR3 is 14 residues long. Between the trimmed V and J ends, which lost 5 bases and 1 base, there was a span of 10 bases. Germline V CDR1 and CDR2: SEHNR, FQNEAQ (reference sequence). In nucleotides, the CDR3 is TGTGCCAGCAGCCCCAGTCGAGGCACAGATACGCAGTATTTT. Amino acids: CASSPSRGTDTQYF.

This chain connects TRBV28 to TRBJ1-2; 9 bases align to TRBD1. CDR1 MDHEN and CDR2 SYDVKM come from the germline V gene. This CDR3 is built from 15 residues. Trimming at V came to 3 bases and at J to 8 bases, leaving 10 bases not matched to a gene. The CDR3 sequence: CASSFGGTGLVGYTF. CDR3 nucleotide sequence: TGTGCCAGCAGTTTCGGGGGGACAGGGCTGGTCGGCTACACCTTC.

The chain uses TRBV29-1 and TRBJ2-5; possibly TRBD1 for D (6 bases). CDR3 length: 12 amino acids. V dropped 2 bases and J dropped 4 bases, with 8 bases sitting between them. Germline CDR1 SQVTM, CDR2 ANQGSEA. CDR3 loop: CSVEIQGETQYF. The CDR3 coding sequence is TGCAGCGTTGAAATACAGGGAGAGACCCAGTACTTC.

In its sample, this clonotype was seen a few times. The V call is TRBV3-1, the J call TRBJ2-1; D remains ambiguous. This CDR3 region has 15 residues. Per germline, CDR1 LGHDT and CDR2 YNNKEL (reference sequence). With 5 bases removed from V and 6 bases from J, the gap between germline ends came to 17 bases. CDR3 protein: CASSSLDTPRNEQFF. As DNA, the CDR3 is TGTGCCAGCAGCTCGCTAGATACCCCACGCAATGAGCAGTTCTTC.